The sequence of this T cell receptor beta chain was determined in a study of cytomegalovirus exposure and HLA in healthy donors. Study-level findings and limits: Some public TCRs appeared in many individuals, while most sequences were rare. Solely CMV serostatus was available to characterize immune exposure. An observed cluster of highly shared sequence variants was recorded as a likely sequencing artifact.

Primers: 60 Vbeta forward and 13 Jbeta reverse. Sequenced by immunoSEQ multiplex PCR; TCRdb stores in-frame clones only, minus some. Here the sample spans under 150,000 clones, approximately 78% being singletons. Worth noting for this clone: Its specificity is unknown.

Per the germline V gene, CDR1 is SEHNR and CDR2 is FQNEAQ (reference sequence). The CDR3 has 14 residues. The germline V and J ends were trimmed by 2 bases and 0 bases, with 5 bases remaining between them. The sequencing sample was made of PBMCs. The TCR originated in a human donor in good health. The J gene is TRBJ1-5, the V gene TRBV7-9; D ambiguous. The CDR3, as DNA: TGTGCCAGCAGCTTACAGAATAGCAATCAGCCCCAGCATTTT. This codes for CASSLQNSNQPQHF.